This T cell receptor beta chain was profiled in a study of shared clonotypes between healthy human individuals. Whole-study context: Three plates were used per donor for CD4 naive, three for CD4 memory, two for CD8 naive and one for CD8 memory.

This CDR3 is built from 14 residues. J was trimmed by 6 bases and V by 7 bases; bases with no gene match: 7. Germline CDR1 and CDR2: LNHDA and SQIVND (reference sequence). Clones were read by immunoSEQ multiplex PCR, and TCRdb kept only the in-frame ones, dropping some. The table lists some 2 million clones, just under 95% of them singletons. The naive CD8 population came from CD45RO-negative cells selected for CCR7, without terminally differentiated effector memory CD45RA+ cells. J is TRBJ2-3 and V is TRBV19; 10 bases agree with TRBD2. The specimen was naive CD8+ T cells sorted from blood. This TCR was recovered from a man aged 18 to 29 in good health. CDR3 residues: CASKHLAGDDTQYF. The CDR3 DNA is TGTGCCAGTAAACACCTAGCGGGAGATGATACGCAGTATTTT. Full variable domain (missing parts from reference TRBV19 and TRBJ2-3): DGGITQSPKYLFRKEGQNVTLSCEQNLNHDAMYWYRQDPGQGLRLIYYSQIVNDFQKGDIAEGYSVSREKKESFPLTVTSAQKNPTAFYLCASKHLAGDDTQYFGPGTRLTVL.